Below, 22 T cell receptor beta chains from the same sample are listed, as sequenced in a study of T cell responses to AZD1222 COVID-19 vaccine. Profiling relied on immunoSEQ multiplex PCR, and the TCRdb table lists in-frame clones only, not all of them. This sample has 180,000 or so clones, with about 95% found just once. The material sequenced was peripheral blood, taken on day 0 of AZD1222 vaccination. These receptors all come from an adult in good health.

The chain joins TRBV5-1 to TRBJ1-1; D ambiguous. Germline V gene data show CDR1 as SGHRS and CDR2 as YFSETQ. The V gene lost 5 bases and the J gene lost 8 bases, with 16 bases spanning the gap. The CDR3 is 13 amino acids. For the CDR3, the DNA is TGCGCCAGCAGGCCACTCGGCGCGCAAGAAGCTTTCTTT. This translates into CASRPLGAQEAFF.

This clone was observed a single time. This chain links TRBV19 with TRBJ1-2; the match to TRBD1 covers 7 bases. This CDR3 contains 15 residues. The ends lost 3 bases at V and 2 bases at J; junction bases unmatched: 6. Looked up from germline, CDR1 is LNHDA and CDR2 is SQIVND (reference sequence). The CDR3 sequence is CASSMVGGGNYGYTF. For the CDR3, the DNA is TGTGCCAGTAGTATGGTAGGGGGCGGGAACTATGGCTACACCTTC.

The CDR3 DNA reads as TGTGCCACTACTTGGGGGACTGAAGCTTTCTTT. It specifies CATTWGTEAFF. The chain employs TRBV28 and TRBJ1-1, with TRBD1 as a possible D gene (5 bases). Germline loops: CDR1 MDHEN, CDR2 SYDVKM. The length of the CDR3 is 11 residues. Trimming took 10 bases from V and 5 from J, leaving 11 bases between them.

CDR3 coding DNA: TGTGCCAGCAGCCTCAGGCGAAATCAGCCCCAGCATTTT. Translated, it gives CASSLRRNQPQHF. V is TRBV11-2 and J is TRBJ1-5; D call uncertain. Germline CDR1 SGHAT, CDR2 FQNNGV. V lost 5 bases, J lost 4 bases, and 9 bases lay in between. The CDR3 is 13 amino acids.

The chain employs TRBV5-4 and TRBJ2-1; D uncertain. CDR3 length equals 11 residues. The V end lost 4 bases, the J end lost 8 bases, and 7 bases lay between the germline ends. Germline CDR1 reads SGHNT; CDR2 reads YYREEE (reference sequence). In DNA, the CDR3 is TGTGCCAGCAGCCGATTCGATGAGCAGTTCTTC. Residues: CASSRFDEQFF.

The genes are TRBV5-1 and TRBJ2-2; 7 bases match TRBD1. The CDR3 runs 16 residues. Losses at the gene ends were 4 bases for V and 4 bases for J; bases not matched to a gene: 10. CDR1 is SGHRS and CDR2 is YFSETQ in the germline V gene. The CDR3 sequence is CASSQGDRAITGELFF. In DNA, the CDR3 is TGCGCCAGCAGCCAAGGGGACAGAGCTATCACCGGGGAGCTGTTTTTT.

The CDR3 spells CASTPTGHYGYTF. DNA of the CDR3: TGTGCCAGCACTCCGACAGGGCACTATGGCTACACCTTC. The chain employs TRBV6-5 and TRBJ1-2; 7 nucleotides match TRBD1. The CDR3 has 13 amino acids. Trimming took 7 bases from V and 3 from J; bases not matched to a gene: 5. Germline V gene data show CDR1 as MNHEY and CDR2 as SVGAGI.

V usage is TRBV7-8 and J usage is TRBJ1-4; 7 bases fit TRBD1. V was pared by 2 bases and J by 8 bases, with 5 bases of the junction left unmatched. From germline, CDR1 is SGHVS and CDR2 FQNEAQ. The CDR3 runs 14 residues. DNA of the CDR3: TGTGCCAGCAGCTTACCGGACAGGAGGGAAAAACTGTTTTTT. This sequence encodes CASSLPDRREKLFF.

The count of this clone is one. J is TRBJ1-2 and V is TRBV5-5; no definite D call. V dropped 1 base and J dropped 4 bases, with 14 bases sitting between them. CDR3 length equals 15 residues. Germline V gene data show CDR1 as SGHKS and CDR2 as YYEKEE (reference sequence). The CDR3: CASSLFGYPLYGYTF. The CDR3 nucleotides read TGTGCCAGCAGCTTGTTCGGGTACCCCCTCTATGGCTACACCTTC. The whole variable domain, filled in from reference TRBV5-5 and TRBJ1-2, reads DAGVTQSPTHLIKTRGQQVTLRCSPISGHKSVSWYQQVLGQGPQFIFQYYEKEERGRGNFPDRFSARQFPNYSSELNVNALLLGDSALYLCASSLFGYPLYGYTFGSGTRLTVV.

The chain combines TRBV28 with TRBJ1-1, with D possibly TRBD1 on 5 matching bases. Germline V gene sequence: CDR1 MDHEN, CDR2 SYDVKM. V was cut by 11 bases and J by 1 base, with 11 bases left in between. The CDR3 runs 12 residues. The CDR3 region is CASQGRNTEAFF. In DNA, the CDR3 is TGTGCCTCTCAGGGCAGGAACACTGAAGCTTTCTTT.

The chain uses TRBV7-8 and TRBJ2-1; D call uncertain. The CDR3 extends over 16 amino acids. V lost 2 bases and J 4 bases, leaving 15 bases between the germline ends. The germline gives CDR1 SGHVS, CDR2 FQNEAQ. CDR3 sequence (DNA): TGTGCCAGCAGCTTAAGTACCTTTAGGAGTTACAATGAGCAGTTCTTC. Encoded protein: CASSLSTFRSYNEQFF.

V usage is TRBV7-2 and J usage is TRBJ1-3, with D unresolved. Germline values: CDR1 SGHTA, CDR2 FQGNSA. The CDR3 spans 14 residues. Trimming took off 11 bases at V and 4 bases at J, with 18 bases between the two ends. The CDR3 nucleotides are TGTGCCGTATCGACCGGTTCCAACGGAAACACCATATATTTT. Amino acids: CAVSTGSNGNTIYF.

The chain has TRBV28 and TRBJ1-2, with unresolved D. Germline V gene lookup returns CDR1 MDHEN and CDR2 SYDVKM. V lost 8 bases and J lost 7, with 17 bases in between. The CDR3 has 13 residues. The CDR3 region has the DNA TGTGCCAGCGGAATCCGGGGTTTTACTGGCTACACCTTC. Protein: CASGIRGFTGYTF.

This chain joins TRBV3-1 (or the pseudogene TRBV3-2) and TRBJ1-3, with D perhaps TRBD1 (6 bases). CDR3 length equals 18 residues. Germline V gives CDR1 LGHDT, CDR2 YNNKEL (reference sequence). Trimming stripped 4 bases from V and 0 bases from J, with 19 bases between. The CDR3 sequence: CASSPRLTGPVSGNTIYF. In DNA form, the CDR3 reads TGTGCCAGCAGCCCCCGTTTGACAGGACCTGTCTCTGGAAACACCATATATTTT.

The chain has TRBV7-6 and TRBJ1-1, with 8 positions matching TRBD1. The CDR3 loop spans 15 amino acids. CDR1 and CDR2 from the germline V gene are SGHVS and FNYEAQ. V lost 5 bases to trimming and J lost 4 bases; unmatched junction nucleotides: 9. This CDR3 is CASSAGQAFGTEAFF. The CDR3 DNA follows: TGTGCCAGCAGCGCGGGACAGGCGTTTGGCACTGAAGCTTTCTTT.

The V and J genes are TRBV6-5 and TRBJ1-2; D remains ambiguous. CDR3 length: 15 amino acids. CDR1 and CDR2 (germline): MNHEY, SVGAGI. V was pared by 0 bases and J by 4 bases, with 12 bases between. CDR3 sequence: CASSYSGRGFYGYTF. The CDR3 DNA sequence: TGTGCCAGCAGTTACTCAGGGCGGGGATTCTATGGCTACACCTTC.

CDR3 amino acids: CASSDTGKGEQYF. The CDR3 bases are TGTGCCAGCAGTGATACAGGGAAGGGAGAGCAGTACTTC. The chain links TRBV28 to TRBJ2-7, with a weak D call TRBD1 (6 bases). Trimming took off 5 bases at V and 7 bases at J, with 15 bases between the two ends. The CDR3 loop spans 13 amino acids. The germline gives CDR1 MDHEN, CDR2 SYDVKM.

This chain uses TRBV4-2 with TRBJ2-3, with 10 bases identical to TRBD2. This CDR3 has 16 amino acids. In germline, CDR1 is LGHNA, CDR2 YNFKEQ. V gave up 4 bases and J gave up 2 bases; unmatched junction bases: 6. The CDR3 is CASSPLGLAPTDTQYF. The CDR3 DNA is TGTGCCAGCAGCCCTCTGGGACTAGCGCCCACAGATACGCAGTATTTT.

This clone was found once. CDR3 loop: CASARTEYF. CDR3 coding DNA: TGCGCCAGCGCCCGGACTGAGTACTTC. The chain couples TRBV10-1 to TRBJ2-4, with TRBD2 as a possible D gene (5 bases). Deletions cut 8 bases from V and 14 bases from J, with 10 bases between. From germline, CDR1 is WNHNN and CDR2 SYGVQD (reference sequence). This CDR3 comprises 9 residues.

V usage is TRBV7-8 and J usage is TRBJ2-2, with a weak D call TRBD1 (6 bases). The CDR3 is 15 residues long. V was trimmed by 5 bases and J by 2 bases, leaving 12 bases between them. Germline CDR1 and CDR2: SGHVS and FQNEAQ. The CDR3 sequence is CASSRQVSNTGELFF. CDR3 sequence (DNA): TGTGCCAGCAGCCGACAGGTTTCAAACACCGGGGAGCTGTTTTTT.

The chain couples TRBV30 to TRBJ2-5; D uncertain. CDR1 GTSNPN and CDR2 SVGIG come from the germline V gene (reference sequence). This CDR3 spans 13 amino acids. V lost 0 bases and J 4 bases, leaving 9 bases between the germline ends. The DNA of the CDR3 is TGTGCCTGGAGTGTACGTGGCGCAGAGACCCAGTACTTC. Amino acid sequence: CAWSVRGAETQYF. Full variable domain (rest looked up from reference TRBV30 and TRBJ2-5): SQTIHQWPATLVQPVGSPLSLECTVEGTSNPNLYWYRQAAGRGLQLLFYSVGIGQISSEVPQNLSASRPQDRQFILSSKKLLLSDSGFYLCAWSVRGAETQYFGPGTRLLVL.

V usage is TRBV5-6 and J usage is TRBJ2-1, with TRBD2 matching 14 bases. This CDR3 has 12 amino acids. The germline V gene encodes CDR1 SGHDT and CDR2 YYEEEE. The V gene end was trimmed by 5 bases and the J gene end by 14 bases; junction bases not matched to a gene: 3. This CDR3 reads CASRGLAGEKFF. The CDR3 DNA sequence: TGTGCCAGCAGGGGACTAGCGGGAGAGAAGTTCTTC.